In its sample, the clone carrying this T cell receptor (beta chain) was seen a few times. The antigen is not known. This sample was taken from a study of T-cell memory formation after mild COVID-19. Across the whole study: Clusters of TCRs were largely donor specific.

It was 5'RACE with constant-segment primers that produced the TCR alpha and TCR beta cDNA libraries, which carried sample barcodes and UMIs. Via MiXCR, TCRdb re-called the 5' RACE reads, giving one row per CDR3 protein. The table shows approximately 580,000 distinct CDR3 sequences, with around 21% occurring only once. The study, taken as a whole, reports: Clones contracting across day 15 to 85 had a balanced CD4/CD8 profile; later expanding clones leaned CD4+. CD4+ contracting clones were mainly CM and EM; CD8+ ones, EMRA.

Germline V gene data show CDR1 as ENHRY and CDR2 as SYGVKD. V lost 5 bases and J lost 0; bases outside the gene matches: 10. The CDR3 runs 17 residues. Sample: PBMCs or a T cell subset sorted from them (not recorded which). The V gene is TRBV10-3, the J gene TRBJ2-3, with 8 bases lining up with TRBD2. This clonotype originated in an adult woman who had mild COVID-19 (a few samples of this study predate the infection). Cell type and time point are not known. In DNA form, the CDR3 reads TGTGCCATCAGTACCTTCTCGGGGGGGCTCAGCACAGATACGCAGTATTTT. Its translation: CAISTFSGGLSTDTQYF.